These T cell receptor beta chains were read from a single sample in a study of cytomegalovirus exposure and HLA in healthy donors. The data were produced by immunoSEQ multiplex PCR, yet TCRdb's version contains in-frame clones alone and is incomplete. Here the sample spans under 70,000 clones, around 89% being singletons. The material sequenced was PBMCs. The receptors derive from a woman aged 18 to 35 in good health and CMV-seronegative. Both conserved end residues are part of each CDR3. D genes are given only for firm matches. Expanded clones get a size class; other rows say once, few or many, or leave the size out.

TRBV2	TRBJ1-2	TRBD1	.	TGTGCCAGCAGGGGAGCCGGGACAGGCTATGGCTACACCTTC	CASRGAGTGYGYTF
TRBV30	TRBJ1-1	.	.	TGTGCCTGGAGGGACAGCAAAGGAGCTTTCTTT	CAWRDSKGAFF
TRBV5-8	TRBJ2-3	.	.	TGTGCCAGCAGCTTAGTGAGTGGACTGGAACCTCACACAGATACGCAGTATTTT	CASSLVSGLEPHTDTQYF
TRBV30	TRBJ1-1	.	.	TGTGCCTGGAGTGTAGAGTTTCGGGTGAACACTGAAGCTTTCTTT	CAWSVEFRVNTEAFF
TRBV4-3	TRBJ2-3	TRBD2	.	TGCGCCAGCAGCCAAGGACCTAGCGGGGGGGCCACAGATACGCAGTATTTT	CASSQGPSGGATDTQYF
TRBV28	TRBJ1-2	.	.	TGTGCCAGCAGTTTACCCAGGTCTAATGGCTACACCTTC	CASSLPRSNGYTF
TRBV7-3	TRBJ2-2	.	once	TGTGCCAGCAGCCCCACGAGTGTGCCGAACACCGGGGAGCTGTTTTTT	CASSPTSVPNTGELFF
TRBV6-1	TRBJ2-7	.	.	TGTGCCAGCAGTAGCGGGCGCCCCTACGAGCAGTACTTC	CASSSGRPYEQYF
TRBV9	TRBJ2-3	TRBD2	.	TGTGCCAGCAGCGCCGCTAGCGGGGGCGAGACAGATACGCAGTATTTT	CASSAASGGETDTQYF
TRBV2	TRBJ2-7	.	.	TGTGCCAGTGAAACCCACCCTCCTACTCCCTACGAGCAGTACTTC	CASETHPPTPYEQYF
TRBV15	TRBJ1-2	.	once	TGTGCCACCAGCAGAGCTAAGACAGATAACTATGGCTACACCTTC	CATSRAKTDNYGYTF
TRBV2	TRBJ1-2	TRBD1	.	TGTGCCAGCAGGGACAGGGTCTTGAGCAGCTACACCTTC	CASRDRVLSSYTF
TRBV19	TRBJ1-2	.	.	TGTGCCAGTACGGCCCGAGGACTGTCCTATGGCTACACCTTC	CASTARGLSYGYTF
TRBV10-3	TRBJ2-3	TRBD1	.	TGTGCCATCAGTGCGGGACAGGCTGGGTTCAGCACAGATACGCAGTATTTT	CAISAGQAGFSTDTQYF
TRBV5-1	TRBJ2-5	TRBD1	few	TGCGCCAGCAGCCGGTCGGGACAGGCGGAGACCCAGTACTTC	CASSRSGQAETQYF
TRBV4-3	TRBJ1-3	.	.	TGCGCCAGCAGCCAAGATACAGCCCAGAGCTCTGGAAACACCATATATTTT	CASSQDTAQSSGNTIYF
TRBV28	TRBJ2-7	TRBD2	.	TGTGCCAGCAGTCAACTAGCGGGAGCCCACGAGCAGTACTTC	CASSQLAGAHEQYF
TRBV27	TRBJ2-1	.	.	TGTGCCAGTGGGCCCGATAATGAGCAGTTCTTC	CASGPDNEQFF
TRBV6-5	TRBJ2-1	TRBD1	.	TGTGCCAGCAGTTACGACAGGGGGTTGGTCAATGAGCAGTTCTTC	CASSYDRGLVNEQFF
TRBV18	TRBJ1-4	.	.	TGTGCCAGCTCACCCCTGACAGGTGCAACTAATGAAAAACTGTTTTTT	CASSPLTGATNEKLFF
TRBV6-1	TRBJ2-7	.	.	TGTGCCAGCAGTGAATTTGGCATCAGGTACGAGCAGTACTTC	CASSEFGIRYEQYF
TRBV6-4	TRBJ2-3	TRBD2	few	TGTGCCAGCAGTGACGGGACTAGCGGGACAGATACGCAGTATTTT	CASSDGTSGTDTQYF
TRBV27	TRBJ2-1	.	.	TGTGCCACCCGAGGTAGCGGTTACAATGAGCAGTTCTTC	CATRGSGYNEQFF
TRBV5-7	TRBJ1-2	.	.	TGTGCCAGCAGCTTGGACAGTTACTATGGCTACACCTTC	CASSLDSYYGYTF
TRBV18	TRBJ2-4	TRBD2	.	TGTGCCAGCTCACCACCGATCGGGGGGGCGACCGGATTAGCCAAAAACATTCAGTACTTC	CASSPPIGGATGLAKNIQYF
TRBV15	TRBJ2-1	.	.	TGTGCCACCTCGGGCGGGAACACCCCCCTCGAGCAGTTCTTC	CATSGGNTPLEQFF
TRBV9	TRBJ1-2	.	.	TGTGCCAGCAGCGTATCCAGGGCACATGGCTACACCTTC	CASSVSRAHGYTF
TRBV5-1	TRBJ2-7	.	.	TGCGCCAGCAGCTTGGAGGGGTACGAGCAGTACTTC	CASSLEGYEQYF
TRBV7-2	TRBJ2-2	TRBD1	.	TGTGCCAGCAGCTTAGTACAGGGGGGAGACACCGGGGAGCTGTTTTTT	CASSLVQGGDTGELFF
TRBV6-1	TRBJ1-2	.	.	TGTGCCAGCAGTCCTCGGGAGGGTGGCAACTATGGCTACACCTTC	CASSPREGGNYGYTF
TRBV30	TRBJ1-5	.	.	TGTGCCTGGAGTTCCGGCCCTGACAGGAATCAGCCCCAGCATTTT	CAWSSGPDRNQPQHF
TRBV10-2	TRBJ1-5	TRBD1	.	TGCGCCAGCAGCGCCACAGGGGGCTTGGATCAGCCCCAGCATTTT	CASSATGGLDQPQHF
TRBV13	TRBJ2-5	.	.	TGTGCCAGCAGCTCTGGGACATACCTGGAGACCCAGTACTTC	CASSSGTYLETQYF
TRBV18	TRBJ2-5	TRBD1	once	TGTGCCAGCTCACCAAATCCAGGGGGCGCCGAGACCCAGTACTTC	CASSPNPGGAETQYF
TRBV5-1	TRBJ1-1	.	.	TGCGCCAGCAGCTTAACGACTGGAGGGGTGTCTATAATGAACACTGAAGCTTTCTTT	CASSLTTGGVSIMNTEAFF
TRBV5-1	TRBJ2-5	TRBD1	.	TGCGCCAGCAGCAGCAGACAGGGAAGCGAGACCCAGTACTTC	CASSSRQGSETQYF
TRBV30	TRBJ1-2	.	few	TGTGCCTGGAGTGTACAGTACGGTCATGGCTACACCTTC	CAWSVQYGHGYTF
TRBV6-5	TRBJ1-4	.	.	TGTGCCAGCAGGAGAGATGCAACTAATGAAAAACTGTTTTTT	CASRRDATNEKLFF
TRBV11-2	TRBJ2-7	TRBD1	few	TGTGCCAGCAGCTTCTCCGGGACAGGGTCCTACGAGCAGTACTTC	CASSFSGTGSYEQYF
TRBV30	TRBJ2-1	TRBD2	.	TGTGCCTGGAGTGCCCTGGTAGCTCACGGGAGGTTCTCCCCCAATGAGCAGTTCTTC	CAWSALVAHGRFSPNEQFF
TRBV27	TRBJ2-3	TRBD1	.	TGTGCCAGCAGAACAGGGGACCGCACAGATACGCAGTATTTT	CASRTGDRTDTQYF
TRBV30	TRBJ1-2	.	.	TGTGCCTGGAGCTTAGAACTCGGCTACACCTTC	CAWSLELGYTF
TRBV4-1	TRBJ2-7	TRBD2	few	TGCGCCAGCAGCCAACTGGGACTAGCGGGACCCTACGAGCAGTACTTC	CASSQLGLAGPYEQYF
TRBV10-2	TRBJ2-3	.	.	TGCGCCAGCCGCTCCCTCTCGCGGGGCGCAGATACGCAGTATTTT	CASRSLSRGADTQYF
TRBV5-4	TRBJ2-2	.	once	TGTGCCAGCAGCTTGATATACACCGGGGAGCTGTTTTTT	CASSLIYTGELFF
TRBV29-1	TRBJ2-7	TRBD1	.	TGCAGCGCAAAGACAGGGGCGAGGGAGCAGTACTTC	CSAKTGAREQYF
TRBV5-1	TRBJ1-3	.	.	TGCGCCAGCAGCTCGGGGTCCCCGGGGGGAAACACCATATATTTT	CASSSGSPGGNTIYF
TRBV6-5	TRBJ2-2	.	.	TGTGCCAGCAGCAAACTTACTTCCGGGGAGCTGTTTTTT	CASSKLTSGELFF
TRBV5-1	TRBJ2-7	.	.	TGCGCCAGCAGCCAAGTTAGGGGCGAGCAGTACTTC	CASSQVRGEQYF
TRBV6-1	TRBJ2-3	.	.	TGTGCCAGCTCCTTGGGACTTGCAGATACGCAGTATTTT	CASSLGLADTQYF
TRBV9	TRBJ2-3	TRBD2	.	TGTGCCAGCAGCGTAGAGGGCGGGGGGGCCGTAGCAGATACGCAGTATTTT	CASSVEGGGAVADTQYF
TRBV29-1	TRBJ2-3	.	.	TGCAGCGTTGCCATCGGTACTAGCACAGATACGCAGTATTTT	CSVAIGTSTDTQYF
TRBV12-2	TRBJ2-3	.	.	TGTGCAAGTCGCTTTTTCGGGAACCCAGATACGCAGTATTTT	CASRFFGNPDTQYF